This T cell receptor beta chain was obtained from a study of pediatric ulcerative colitis. Repertoires were generated with immunoSEQ multiplex PCR, while TCRdb's copy carries only in-frame clones and drops some. The sample has more than 50,000 clones, more than 60% seen once; the top ten hold about 5.2%. Note on this clone: Its specificity is not known.

CDR1 and CDR2 (germline): SGHTA, FQGNSA. V was trimmed by 5 bases and J by 4 bases, leaving 13 bases between them. CDR3 length equals 14 residues. Study conclusions and caveats: No controls had the two rectal clonotypes shared by ulcerative colitis patients.

This sequence was found in a boy younger than 18 with moderate ulcerative colitis. The sample was blood. The chain recombines TRBV7-2 with TRBJ2-3; perhaps TRBD1 as D (6 bases). DNA for the CDR3: TGTGCCAGCAGCGGGCAGGGGCTGGCAGATACGCAGTATTTT. Its protein product is CASSGQGLADTQYF.